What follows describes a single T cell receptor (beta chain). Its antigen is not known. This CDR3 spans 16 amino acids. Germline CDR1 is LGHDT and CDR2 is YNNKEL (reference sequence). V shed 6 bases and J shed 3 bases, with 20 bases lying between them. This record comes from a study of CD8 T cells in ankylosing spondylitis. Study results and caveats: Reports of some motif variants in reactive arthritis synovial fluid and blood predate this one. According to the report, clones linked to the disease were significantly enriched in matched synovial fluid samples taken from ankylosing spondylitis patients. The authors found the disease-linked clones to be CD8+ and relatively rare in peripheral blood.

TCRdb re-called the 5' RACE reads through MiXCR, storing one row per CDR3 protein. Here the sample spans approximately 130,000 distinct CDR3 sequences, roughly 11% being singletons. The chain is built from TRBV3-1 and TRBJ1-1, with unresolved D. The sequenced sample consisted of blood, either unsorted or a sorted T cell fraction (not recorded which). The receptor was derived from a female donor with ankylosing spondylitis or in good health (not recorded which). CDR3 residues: CASSSGFLNRDTEAFF. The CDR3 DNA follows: TGTGCCAGCAGTAGCGGGTTCCTAAACCGGGACACTGAAGCTTTCTTT.